The 21 T cell receptor beta chains given below trace back to one sample, sequenced in a study of T cell changes during pregnancy in multiple sclerosis. TCRdb keeps only in-frame clones here, not all; method: immunoSEQ multiplex PCR. Of tens of thousands of clones listed, almost 90% were seen once; the top ten hold over 7.5%. Material: peripheral blood, obtained after pregnancy. Receptors were obtained from a female donor in good health, enrolled as a control in a pregnancy study.

This clone was observed a few times. The chain uses TRBV28 and TRBJ1-1; 7 bases line up with TRBD1. Trimming took 6 bases from V and 4 from J; bases not matched to a gene: 8. This CDR3 is built from 14 residues. Germline V lookup: CDR1 MDHEN, CDR2 SYDVKM. CDR3 bases: TGTGCCAGCAGCCAAGACAGGGAGGCCACTGAAGCTTTCTTT. Its protein is CASSQDREATEAFF.

This rearrangement joins TRBV6-1 to TRBJ1-1, with D maybe TRBD1 (5 bases). Per germline, CDR1 MNHNS and CDR2 SASEGT. V was clipped by 6 bases and J by 1 base, with 12 bases between them. This CDR3 spans 14 amino acids. In DNA, the CDR3 is TGTGCCAGCAGGGCAGGGCAGGCGAACACTGAAGCTTTCTTT. Its protein product is CASRAGQANTEAFF.

This chain joins TRBV18 and TRBJ2-2; 7 bases agree with TRBD1. The ends lost 5 bases at V and 2 bases at J; junction bases unmatched: 8. Germline values: CDR1 KGHSH, CDR2 LQKENI. The CDR3 has 16 residues. This CDR3 is CASSTLQGLNTGELFF. Written as DNA, the CDR3 is TGTGCCAGCTCAACCCTACAGGGGTTAAACACCGGGGAGCTGTTTTTT.

The chain carries TRBV5-1 and TRBJ2-2; 11 positions agree with TRBD1. V shed 5 bases and J 4 bases; nucleotides not matched to a gene: 4. From germline, CDR1 is SGHRS and CDR2 YFSETQ. The CDR3 sequence is 15 residues long. The CDR3 DNA is TGCGCCAGCAGTACCGGGACAGGGGGCACCGGGGAGCTGTTTTTT. It translates to CASSTGTGGTGELFF.

The J gene is TRBJ1-1, the V gene TRBV11-2, with a weak D call TRBD1 (6 bases). Trimming took off 3 bases at V and 2 bases at J, with 16 bases between the two ends. Germline V gene lookup returns CDR1 SGHAT and CDR2 FQNNGV. The CDR3 has 16 residues. DNA for the CDR3: TGTGCCAGCAGCTTGGGGGTTAGGGGGGGAAACACTGAAGCTTTCTTT. This translates into CASSLGVRGGNTEAFF.

The chain links TRBV30 to TRBJ2-1; possible D gene TRBD2, 5 bases. Germline-derived CDR1 and CDR2 are GTSNPN and SVGIG (reference sequence). V was cut by 1 base and J by 14 bases, with 15 bases left in between. The CDR3 sequence is 12 residues long. The CDR3 region has the DNA TGTGCCTGGAGTGCCGAGGGAGTCACGGAGTTCTTC. Translated: CAWSAEGVTEFF.

The V and J genes are TRBV13 and TRBJ1-6; D call uncertain. The CDR3 loop spans 12 amino acids. Germline V gene lookup returns CDR1 PRHDT and CDR2 FYEKMQ (reference sequence). Trimming removed 2 bases from V and 7 bases from J, with 3 bases in between. The CDR3 DNA reads TGTGCCAGCAGCTTATTAAATTCACCCCTCCACTTT. Its translation: CASSLLNSPLHF. Combining the CDR3 with reference TRBV13 and TRBJ1-6 gives the whole variable domain AAGVIQSPRHLIKEKRETATLKCYPIPRHDTVYWYQQGPGQDPQFLISFYEKMQSDKGSIPDRFSAQQFSDYHSELNMSSLELGDSALYFCASSLLNSPLHFGNGTRLTVT.

This chain connects TRBV6-5 to TRBJ2-7; 12 bases match TRBD1. The V gene's germline CDR1 is MNHEY and CDR2 SVGAGI. With V trimmed by 6 bases and J by 6 bases, 6 bases remained unmatched. The CDR3 runs to 14 residues. The CDR3 here is CASRSGQGAGEQYF. DNA for the CDR3: TGTGCCAGCAGATCGGGACAGGGGGCAGGCGAGCAGTACTTC.

CDR3 region: CAWRAGLAGAQYF. The CDR3 DNA reads TGTGCCTGGAGGGCGGGACTAGCGGGAGCCCAGTACTTC. The rearrangement joins TRBV30 to TRBJ2-5, with 14 bases identical to TRBD2. With V trimmed by 3 bases and J by 9 bases, 3 bases remained unmatched. Germline lookup yields CDR1 GTSNPN and CDR2 SVGIG (reference sequence). The CDR3 contains 13 residues.

The genes are TRBV6-1 and TRBJ2-5; the D gene is possibly TRBD2 (5 bases). This CDR3 is 15 amino acids long. V was shortened by 0 bases and J by 3 bases, with 11 bases between the two germline ends. The germline V gene encodes CDR1 MNHNS and CDR2 SASEGT. The CDR3: CASSEALRGEETQYF. The DNA for the CDR3 is TGTGCCAGCAGTGAAGCGCTTCGGGGAGAAGAGACCCAGTACTTC.

This chain uses TRBV11-2 with TRBJ2-7, with 8 bases lining up with TRBD2. The CDR3 spans 13 residues. Germline CDR1 is SGHAT and CDR2 is FQNNGV. Trimming took 5 bases from V and 5 from J; bases not matched to a gene: 5. For the CDR3, the DNA is TGTGCCAGCAGCCTGGGTAGCGGGAACGAGCAGTACTTC. This gives the protein CASSLGSGNEQYF.

The chain joins TRBV30 to TRBJ1-2, with 8 bases matching TRBD1. Germline lookup yields CDR1 GTSNPN and CDR2 SVGIG (reference sequence). Trimming cost V 5 bases and J 0 bases; bases outside gene matches: 5. This CDR3 spans 14 amino acids. DNA for the CDR3: TGTGCCTGGGAGGGGGACAGGACTAACTATGGCTACACCTTC. Translating it yields CAWEGDRTNYGYTF.

The chain couples TRBV4-3 to TRBJ2-7; the match to TRBD2 covers 8 bases. CDR1 LGHNA and CDR2 YSLEER come from the germline V gene. The CDR3 runs to 15 residues. Trimming removed 4 bases from V and 1 base from J; junction bases left unmatched: 6. CDR3 region: CASSPAGGQSYEQYF. The CDR3 nucleotides read TGCGCCAGCAGCCCGGCGGGGGGCCAATCCTACGAGCAGTACTTC.

V gene TRBV5-6 combines with J gene TRBJ2-5; 8 bases are a match to TRBD2. Germline CDR1 and CDR2: SGHDT and YYEEEE. This CDR3 comprises 14 residues. With 2 bases clipped from V and 5 bases from J, the junction kept 5 bases outside the gene matches. The CDR3 protein is CASSFGGVGETQYF. In nucleotides, the CDR3 is TGTGCCAGCAGCTTCGGGGGGGTGGGGGAGACCCAGTACTTC.

The chain has TRBV18 and TRBJ1-1, with D possibly being TRBD1 (6 bases). V lost 6 bases to trimming and J lost 3 bases, with 17 bases between them. CDR1 KGHSH and CDR2 LQKENI come from the germline V gene. The CDR3 contains 15 residues. This CDR3 is CASSRDIQRDTEAFF. CDR3 nucleotide sequence: TGTGCCAGCTCTCGGGACATCCAACGTGACACTGAAGCTTTCTTT. Drawing the rest from reference TRBV18 and TRBJ1-1, the complete variable domain is NAGVMQNPRHLVRRRGQEARLRCSPMKGHSHVYWYRQLPEEGLKFMVYLQKENIIDESGMPKERFSAEFPKEGPSILRIQQVVRGDSAAYFCASSRDIQRDTEAFFGQGTRLTVV.

The V gene is TRBV5-1, the J gene TRBJ2-3; 8 nucleotides line up with TRBD2. V was pared by 0 bases and J by 1 base, with 1 base of the junction left unmatched. Germline loops: CDR1 SGHRS, CDR2 YFSETQ. CDR3 length: 15 residues. The DNA for the CDR3 is TGCGCCAGCAGCTTGGAACTAGCGGGCACAGATACGCAGTATTTT. Translation gives CASSLELAGTDTQYF.

V usage is TRBV30 and J usage is TRBJ1-1, with TRBD1 matching 10 bases. V shed 3 bases, J shed 1 base, and the junction held 2 bases outside the gene matches. Germline CDR1 reads GTSNPN; CDR2 reads SVGIG (reference sequence). The CDR3 is made up of 14 amino acids. The CDR3 is CAWRGQGENTEAFF. The CDR3 DNA sequence: TGTGCCTGGAGAGGACAGGGGGAGAACACTGAAGCTTTCTTT.

This clone was seen only once. The chain has TRBV6-6 and TRBJ2-7, with 9 positions matching TRBD1. V lost 5 bases and J lost 1; bases outside the gene matches: 3. Germline V gene data show CDR1 as MNHNY and CDR2 as SVGAGI (reference sequence). The CDR3 extends over 14 amino acids. The CDR3 protein is CASSTGGASYEQYF. The CDR3 DNA follows: TGTGCCAGCAGTACAGGGGGCGCGTCCTACGAGCAGTACTTC.

The chain couples TRBV5-1 to TRBJ2-3; TRBD1 matches at 8 bases. CDR1 is SGHRS, CDR2 YFSETQ, per germline. V shed 4 bases, J shed 7 bases, and the junction held 8 bases outside the gene matches. The CDR3 has 14 amino acids. CDR3: CASSPDRGKNTQYF. The DNA for the CDR3 is TGCGCCAGCAGCCCTGACAGGGGAAAAAATACGCAGTATTTT.

The chain joins TRBV14 to TRBJ1-2; D call uncertain. Germline V lookup: CDR1 SGHDN, CDR2 FVKESK. This CDR3 comprises 13 residues. V lost 4 bases and J lost 3, with 9 bases in between. This chain's CDR3 is CASSRTRDYGYTF. The CDR3 DNA reads as TGTGCCAGCAGCCGAACTAGGGACTATGGCTACACCTTC.

V and J are TRBV30 and TRBJ2-3, with TRBD2 matching over 14 bases. With V trimmed by 4 bases and J by 7 bases, 13 bases remained unmatched. The length of the CDR3 is 17 residues. The germline V gene encodes CDR1 GTSNPN and CDR2 SVGIG (reference sequence). CDR3 loop: CAWTRRGGLAGAYTQYF. The CDR3 DNA follows: TGTGCCTGGACCCGTAGAGGGGGACTAGCGGGGGCATATACGCAGTATTTT.